These 32 T cell receptor beta chains originate from one sample sequenced in a study of vaccination and CD4 T cells after COVID-19. TCRdb ran MiXCR on the PCR reads and lists one entry per CDR3 protein. The repertoire holds some 21,000 distinct CDR3 sequences, with about 60% as singletons. This specimen was CD4+ T cells from blood, taken before SARS-CoV-2 vaccination. The receptors come from a human donor who had recovered from COVID-19.

V is TRBV6-2 or TRBV6-3 and J is TRBJ1-2, with unresolved D. The CDR3 consists of 12 residues. V shed 7 bases and J shed 1 base, with 7 bases lying between them. Germline V lookup: CDR1 MNHEY, CDR2 SVGEGT. Written as DNA, the CDR3 is TGTGCCAGCAAGCCGGGTAACTATGGCTACACCTTC. Protein product: CASKPGNYGYTF.

This clonotype was detected only a few times. This chain links TRBV6-2 or TRBV6-3 with TRBJ2-2; 8 nucleotides agree with TRBD2. The CDR3 sequence is 15 residues long. J gave up 3 bases and V 6 bases, and 6 bases lay outside the gene matches. Germline CDR1 reads MNHEY; CDR2 reads SVGEGT. Written as DNA, the CDR3 is TGTGCCAGCAGAACAACTAGCGGCGACACCGGGGAGCTGTTTTTT. It codes for CASRTTSGDTGELFF.

This chain uses TRBV28 with TRBJ1-5, with D possibly TRBD1 on 5 matching bases. Germline V gene sequence: CDR1 MDHEN, CDR2 SYDVKM. The CDR3 runs to 15 residues. The V and J ends lost 4 bases and 2 bases respectively, with 12 bases between them. The CDR3 region is CASSWGQERNQPQHF. The CDR3 nucleotides read TGTGCCAGCAGTTGGGGCCAGGAGCGCAATCAGCCCCAGCATTTT.

The chain recombines TRBV11-1 with TRBJ2-2, with 8 bases identical to TRBD2. There are 15 residues in the CDR3. J was trimmed by 1 base and V by 6 bases; bases with no gene match: 4. Germline CDR1 and CDR2: SGHAT and FQDESV (reference sequence). CDR3 sequence reads: CASRPSGRNTGELFF. CDR3 DNA: TGTGCCAGCAGACCCAGCGGGAGGAACACCGGGGAGCTGTTTTTT.

The chain combines TRBV2 with TRBJ2-1, with TRBD2 matching 7 bases. Looked up from germline, CDR1 is SNHLY and CDR2 is FYNNEI. The CDR3 runs to 16 residues. Trimming at V came to 0 bases and at J to 1 base, leaving 3 bases not matched to a gene. CDR3 protein: CASSEAGGTSYNEQFF. The CDR3 nucleotides read TGTGCCAGCAGTGAAGCGGGGGGGACTTCCTACAATGAGCAGTTCTTC.

V and J are TRBV27 and TRBJ1-1; D gene unclear. The CDR3 spans 14 residues. Trimming cost V 2 bases and J 1 base, with 8 bases left between them. CDR1 and CDR2 (germline): MNHEY, SMNVEV (reference sequence). This CDR3 is CASSLTRENTEAFF. CDR3 DNA sequence: TGTGCCAGCAGTTTAACCCGTGAGAACACTGAAGCTTTCTTT.

CDR3 sequence reads: CASSYSPGWGYGYTF. The CDR3 coding sequence is TGTGCCAGCAGTTACTCGCCCGGCTGGGGCTATGGCTACACCTTC. The chain joins TRBV6-2 or TRBV6-3 to TRBJ1-2; no reliable D call. This CDR3 is built from 15 residues. Germline V gene sequence: CDR1 MNHEY, CDR2 SVGEGT. V was clipped by 0 bases and J by 4 bases, with 12 bases between them.

This clonotype was seen more than once but under ten times. The V and J genes are TRBV19 and TRBJ1-5, with D possibly matching TRBD1 (5 bases). Trimming shortened V by 7 bases and J by 6 bases, and 13 bases separated the two germline ends. Germline assignment: CDR1 LNHDA and CDR2 SQIVND (reference sequence). This CDR3 contains 13 residues. The CDR3 spells CASIGGVGQPQHF. CDR3 coding DNA: TGTGCCAGTATCGGGGGAGTGGGTCAGCCCCAGCATTTT.

This chain connects TRBV20-1 to TRBJ2-3, with D tentatively TRBD1 (5 bases). Looked up from germline, CDR1 is DFQATT and CDR2 is SNEGSKA (reference sequence). This CDR3 spans 14 amino acids. V was pared by 7 bases and J by 0 bases, with 14 bases between. CDR3 sequence reads: CSVAQGTSTDTQYF. CDR3 sequence (DNA): TGCAGTGTTGCCCAGGGAACTAGCACAGATACGCAGTATTTT.

This sequence joins TRBV7-9 and TRBJ2-5; D is uncertain. V lost 0 bases, J lost 9 bases, and 17 bases lay in between. The CDR3 has 15 residues. The germline V gene encodes CDR1 SEHNR and CDR2 FQNEAQ (reference sequence). CDR3 region: CASSLAGPLRVAQYF. In DNA, the CDR3 is TGTGCCAGCAGCTTAGCCGGGCCCCTGCGTGTAGCCCAGTACTTC.

This clonotype was seen just once. The chain links TRBV6-1 to TRBJ2-1; either TRBD1 or TRBD2 may supply D (5 bases each). The CDR3 has 14 amino acids. The V and J ends lost 6 bases and 6 bases respectively, with 15 bases between them. Germline-derived CDR1 and CDR2 are MNHNS and SASEGT. The CDR3 DNA is TGTGCCAGCAGCCAGGTGGACGGGGCCAATGAGCAGTTCTTC. Translating it yields CASSQVDGANEQFF.

J is TRBJ1-5 and V is TRBV30; D is ambiguous. The CDR3 extends over 14 amino acids. Trimming left V 5 bases short and J 2 bases short, with 13 bases between. Germline V CDR1 and CDR2: GTSNPN, SVGIG (reference sequence). CDR3 in amino acids: CAWRGPRGNQPQHF. DNA of the CDR3: TGTGCCTGGCGAGGACCCCGGGGCAATCAGCCCCAGCATTTT.

A few counts support this clonotype. The chain has TRBV7-8 and TRBJ2-2; D may be TRBD2 (5 bases). The CDR3 covers 14 residues. Trimming removed 4 bases from V and 0 bases from J, with 6 bases in between. Per germline, CDR1 SGHVS and CDR2 FQNEAQ. The CDR3 here is CASSSGANTGELFF. DNA of the CDR3: TGTGCCAGCAGCTCCGGGGCGAACACCGGGGAGCTGTTTTTT.

The V and J genes are TRBV19 and TRBJ1-5, with a tentative D call TRBD1 (5 bases). V was shortened by 3 bases and J by 2 bases, with 17 bases between the two germline ends. Germline assignment: CDR1 LNHDA and CDR2 SQIVND (reference sequence). This CDR3 has 17 residues. The CDR3 region is CASSILGQAVGNQPQHF. Written as DNA, the CDR3 is TGTGCCAGTAGTATCTTGGGGCAGGCAGTGGGCAATCAGCCCCAGCATTTT.

V usage is TRBV28 and J usage is TRBJ1-5, with TRBD1 as a possible D gene (5 bases). Germline values: CDR1 MDHEN, CDR2 SYDVKM. Trimming removed 6 bases at V and 7 bases at J, with 19 bases between. There are 15 residues in the CDR3. CDR3 DNA sequence: TGTGCCAGCAGACGAAGTGGGGGGGTGGTCCAGCCCCAGCATTTT. Translated: CASRRSGGVVQPQHF.

In this sample, this clonotype turned up a few times. This chain connects TRBV7-6 to TRBJ1-1; 8 nucleotides align to TRBD1. V shed 4 bases, J shed 1 base, and the junction held 2 bases outside the gene matches. In germline, CDR1 is SGHVS, CDR2 FNYEAQ. The CDR3 has 14 amino acids. CDR3 sequence (DNA): TGTGCCAGCAGCTCGGGGACAGGGAACACTGAAGCTTTCTTT. Translating gives CASSSGTGNTEAFF. The full variable domain, its missing parts supplied by reference TRBV7-6 and TRBJ1-1, is GAGVSQSPRYKVTKRGQDVALRCDPISGHVSLYWYRQALGQGPEFLTYFNYEAQQDKSGLPNDRFSAERPEGSISTLTIQRTEQRDSAMYRCASSSGTGNTEAFFGQGTRLTVV.

This clonotype occurred a few times. V and J are TRBV27 and TRBJ2-6, with 10 bases matching TRBD1. The germline CDR1 and CDR2 sequences are MNHEY and SMNVEV (reference sequence). Losses at the gene ends were 3 bases for V and 1 base for J; bases not matched to a gene: 3. The length of the CDR3 is 17 residues. The DNA for the CDR3 is TGTGCCAGCAGTTTTGGGGACAGGGGTTCTGGGGCCAACGTCCTGACTTTC. Residues: CASSFGDRGSGANVLTF.

This chain links TRBV2 with TRBJ2-7; 10 positions agree with TRBD1. Germline CDR1 SNHLY, CDR2 FYNNEI. Unmatched junction bases numbered 1, after V lost 4 bases and J lost 4 bases. This CDR3 has 13 residues. The CDR3 sequence is CASSGDRGYEQYF. The CDR3, as DNA: TGTGCCAGCAGTGGGGACAGGGGTTACGAGCAGTACTTC.

This chain joins TRBV28 and TRBJ1-2; TRBD1 matches at 7 bases. There are 15 residues in the CDR3. After removal of 3 bases from V and 2 bases from J, the junction contained 6 bases not matched to a gene. Germline-derived CDR1 and CDR2 are MDHEN and SYDVKM. CDR3 amino acids: CASSLRTGENYGYTF. CDR3 sequence (DNA): TGTGCCAGCAGTTTGCGGACAGGTGAAAACTATGGCTACACCTTC.

This chain joins TRBV5-4 and TRBJ2-3; 11 bases align to TRBD2. Germline V lookup: CDR1 SGHNT, CDR2 YYREEE (reference sequence). Losses at the gene ends were 4 bases for V and 2 bases for J; bases not matched to a gene: 18. CDR3 length: 20 residues. CDR3 amino acids: CASSQGGLAETAGLTDTQYF. DNA for the CDR3: TGTGCCAGCAGCCAAGGGGGACTAGCGGAGACGGCGGGACTCACAGATACGCAGTATTTT.

This clonotype came up once. This chain uses TRBV6-1 with TRBJ1-5; D unresolved. The CDR3 is 13 amino acids. Germline CDR1 is MNHNS and CDR2 is SASEGT. Trimming took off 4 bases at V and 6 bases at J, with 10 bases between the two ends. CDR3 region: CASSGPSGQPQHF. In DNA form, the CDR3 reads TGTGCCAGCAGTGGGCCCAGCGGTCAGCCCCAGCATTTT.

The V call is TRBV7-8, the J call TRBJ1-1; D uncertain. Germline values: CDR1 SGHVS, CDR2 FQNEAQ. With 1 base removed from V and 2 bases from J, the gap between germline ends came to 8 bases. This CDR3 has 14 residues. This CDR3 is CASSLVTSNTEAFF. In DNA form, the CDR3 reads TGTGCCAGCAGCTTAGTCACCAGCAACACTGAAGCTTTCTTT.

The chain employs TRBV19 and TRBJ1-5, with 7 positions matching TRBD1. From germline, CDR1 is LNHDA and CDR2 SQIVND (reference sequence). V was clipped by 0 bases and J by 3 bases; unmatched bases: 5. This CDR3 contains 16 residues. In DNA, the CDR3 is TGTGCCAGTAGTATAGATGGGGGACAGATCAATCAGCCCCAGCATTTT. Its protein product is CASSIDGGQINQPQHF.

This clonotype appeared a few times. The V call is TRBV25-1, the J call TRBJ1-2; TRBD1 matches 7 bases. This CDR3 has 13 amino acids. Trimming at V came to 6 bases and at J to 2 bases, leaving 3 bases not matched to a gene. In germline, CDR1 is MGHDK, CDR2 SYGVNS. CDR3 in amino acids: CASSPQGNYGYTF. CDR3 nucleotides: TGTGCCAGCAGCCCACAGGGGAACTATGGCTACACCTTC.

J is TRBJ1-6 and V is TRBV30; no firm D call. The CDR3 is made up of 13 amino acids. The germline gives CDR1 GTSNPN, CDR2 SVGIG (reference sequence). The germline V and J ends were trimmed by 2 bases and 8 bases, with 10 bases remaining between them. CDR3 residues: CAWSTLVDSPLHF. The CDR3 bases are TGTGCCTGGAGTACTTTGGTGGATTCACCCCTCCACTTT.

The chain couples TRBV7-2 to TRBJ1-5, with D unclear. The CDR3 consists of 12 residues. From germline, CDR1 is SGHTA and CDR2 FQGNSA. V lost 1 base and J 5 bases, leaving 3 bases between the germline ends. The CDR3 is CASSLGDQPQHF. In DNA, the CDR3 is TGTGCCAGCAGCTTAGGGGATCAGCCCCAGCATTTT. The variable domain in full, completed from reference TRBV7-2 and TRBJ1-5, reads GAGVSQSPSNKVTEKGKDVELRCDPISGHTALYWYRQSLGQGLEFLIYFQGNSAPDKSGLPSDRFSAERTGGSVSTLTIQRTQQEDSAVYLCASSLGDQPQHFGDGTRLSIL.

The chain links TRBV6-1 to TRBJ2-3; 8 positions agree with TRBD2. CDR1 and CDR2 (germline): MNHNS, SASEGT. J gave up 0 bases and V 10 bases, and 3 bases lay outside the gene matches. The CDR3 has 13 residues. The CDR3 here is CATRGGSTDTQYF. The CDR3 bases are TGTGCCACCCGGGGGGGAAGCACAGATACGCAGTATTTT.

V gene TRBV19 combines with J gene TRBJ1-5; TRBD1 matches at 7 bases. From germline, CDR1 is LNHDA and CDR2 SQIVND (reference sequence). The V segment lost 6 bases and the J segment 6 bases; nucleotides outside the gene matches: 11. The CDR3 length is 15 residues. CDR3 residues: CASSPGQARFQPQHF. CDR3 nucleotide sequence: TGTGCCAGTAGCCCCGGACAGGCCAGATTTCAGCCCCAGCATTTT.

The chain recombines TRBV20-1 with TRBJ2-3, with D perhaps TRBD1 (6 bases). CDR1 DFQATT and CDR2 SNEGSKA come from the germline V gene (reference sequence). Trimming took off 6 bases at V and 2 bases at J, with 12 bases between the two ends. CDR3 size: 13 residues. CDR3 DNA sequence: TGCAGTGCGGACAGTTCTATCACAGATACGCAGTATTTT. This sequence encodes CSADSSITDTQYF.

The chain carries TRBV24-1 and TRBJ2-5, with 11 nucleotides matching TRBD2. CDR1 and CDR2 from the germline V gene are KGHDR and SFDVKD. There are 15 residues in the CDR3. Germline trimming cut 3 bases from V and 2 bases from J; bases unmatched to any gene: 1. The CDR3: CATSDRTSGQETQYF. For the CDR3, the DNA is TGTGCCACCAGTGATCGGACTAGCGGGCAAGAGACCCAGTACTTC.

This sequence joins TRBV9 and TRBJ1-1, with 7 positions matching TRBD1. CDR3 length: 14 residues. V dropped 5 bases and J dropped 6; count of bases not matched to a gene: 10. The germline CDR1 and CDR2 sequences are SGDLS and YYNGEE. CDR3 in amino acids: CASRKGAEEAEAFF. DNA of the CDR3: TGTGCCAGCAGAAAGGGGGCCGAGGAGGCTGAAGCTTTCTTT.

The rearrangement uses TRBV6-1 and TRBJ2-1; 8 nucleotides agree with TRBD2. In germline, CDR1 is MNHNS, CDR2 SASEGT. This CDR3 region has 15 residues. V shed 6 bases, J shed 7 bases, and the junction held 11 bases outside the gene matches. DNA for the CDR3: TGTGCCAGCAGAACAACTAGCGGAGGGAGAAATGAGCAGTTCTTC. Its translation: CASRTTSGGRNEQFF.